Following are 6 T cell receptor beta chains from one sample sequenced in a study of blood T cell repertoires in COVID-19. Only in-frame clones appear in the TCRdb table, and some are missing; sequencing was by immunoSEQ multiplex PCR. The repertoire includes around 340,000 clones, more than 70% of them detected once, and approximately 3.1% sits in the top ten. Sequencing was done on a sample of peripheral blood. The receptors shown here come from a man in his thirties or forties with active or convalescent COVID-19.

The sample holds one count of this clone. This CDR3 reads CASSLNRANTEAFF. The CDR3 coding sequence is TGTGCCAGCAGTTTAAACAGGGCGAACACTGAAGCTTTCTTT. The chain uses TRBV27 and TRBJ1-1; D is possibly TRBD1 (6 bases). Germline-derived CDR1 and CDR2 are MNHEY and SMNVEV (reference sequence). The V end lost 2 bases, the J end lost 1 base, and 8 bases lay between the germline ends. This CDR3 contains 14 residues.

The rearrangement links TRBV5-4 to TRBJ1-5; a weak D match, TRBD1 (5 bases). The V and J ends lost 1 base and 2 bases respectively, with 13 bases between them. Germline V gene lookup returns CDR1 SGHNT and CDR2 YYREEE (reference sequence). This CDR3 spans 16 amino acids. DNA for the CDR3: TGTGCCAGCAGCTTGCCCAGGCGGGGGGGCAATCAGCCCCAGCATTTT. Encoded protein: CASSLPRRGGNQPQHF.

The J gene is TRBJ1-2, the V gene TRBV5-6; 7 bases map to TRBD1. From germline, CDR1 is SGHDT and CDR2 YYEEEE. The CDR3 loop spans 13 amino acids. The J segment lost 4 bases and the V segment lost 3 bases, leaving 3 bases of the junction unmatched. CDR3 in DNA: TGTGCCAGCAGCTCACAGGGGAGCTATGGCTACACCTTC. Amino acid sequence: CASSSQGSYGYTF.

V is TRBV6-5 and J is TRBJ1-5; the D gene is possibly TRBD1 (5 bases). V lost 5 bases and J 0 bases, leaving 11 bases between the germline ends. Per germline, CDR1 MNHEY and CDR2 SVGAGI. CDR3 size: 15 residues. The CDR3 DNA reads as TGTGCCAGCAGTCCGGGGGGGAATAGCAATCAGCCCCAGCATTTT. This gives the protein CASSPGGNSNQPQHF.

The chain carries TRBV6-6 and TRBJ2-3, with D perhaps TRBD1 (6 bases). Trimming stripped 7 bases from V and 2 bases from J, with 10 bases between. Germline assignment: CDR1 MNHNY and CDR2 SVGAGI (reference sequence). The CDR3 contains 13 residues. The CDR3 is CASTDRSTDTQYF. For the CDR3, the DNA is TGTGCCAGCACTGACAGGTCCACAGATACGCAGTATTTT.

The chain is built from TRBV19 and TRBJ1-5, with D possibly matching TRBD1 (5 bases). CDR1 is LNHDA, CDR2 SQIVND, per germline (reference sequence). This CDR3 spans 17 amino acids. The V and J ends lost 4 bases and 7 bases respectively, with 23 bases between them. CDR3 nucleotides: TGTGCCAGTAGTACTAACACCCGGGACTCGAAACGCCAGCCCCAGCATTTT. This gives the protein CASSTNTRDSKRQPQHF.